The clone carrying this TCR beta chain was seen just once. The data were produced by immunoSEQ multiplex PCR, yet TCRdb's version contains in-frame clones alone and is incomplete. The table includes 200,000 or so clones, roughly 87% detected once. Ages ranged from about 18 to 89 years, with residence in about 24 US areas. Categorization into cohorts depended on clinical history that participants reported. This sample is drawn from a study of blood T cell repertoires in COVID-19. The CDR3 loop spans 15 amino acids. Germline loops: CDR1 MDHEN, CDR2 SYDVKM. Trimming removed 7 bases from V and 11 bases from J, with 24 bases in between.

This chain joins TRBV28 and TRBJ2-1, with a tentative D call TRBD2 (5 bases). This clonotype was sampled from a young man who had recovered from COVID-19. Sequences were obtained from PBMCs or T cells enriched from blood (not recorded which). The CDR3 protein is CASIGGGPFTIQQFF. In DNA, the CDR3 is TGTGCCAGCATAGGCGGCGGGCCCTTCACAATTCAGCAGTTCTTC. Together with reference TRBV28 and TRBJ2-1, the CDR3 gives the full variable domain: DVKVTQSSRYLVKRTGEKVFLECVQDMDHENMFWYRQDPGLGLRLIYFSYDVKMKEKGDIPEGYSVSREKKERFSLILESASTNQTSMYLCASIGGGPFTIQQFFGPGTRLTVL.